These 5 T cell receptor beta chains came from one sample sequenced in a study of T cells in Graves' hyperthyroidism and ophthalmopathy. Researchers amplified the TCR beta CDR3 regions from RNA transcripts. HTBI primers drove first-round RT-PCR of the TCR CDR3. Via MiXCR, TCRdb re-called the multiplex PCR reads, giving one row per CDR3 protein. The repertoire has 250,000 to 350,000 distinct CDR3 sequences, 17% of them found once; the top ten carry roughly 50%. Material for sequencing was blood. The receptor source for this set is a woman in her fifties or sixties with Graves' ophthalmopathy.

The table lists this clonotype with many counts. The chain couples TRBV2 to TRBJ1-3; D gene unclear. Germline lookup yields CDR1 SNHLY and CDR2 FYNNEI. CDR3 length: 16 amino acids. V lost 5 bases, J lost 0 bases, and 14 bases lay in between. CDR3 sequence: CASSKSGMTSGNTIYF. The CDR3 DNA reads as TGTGCCAGCAGTAAATCGGGTATGACCTCTGGAAACACCATATATTTT.

This clonotype appeared many times. This chain uses TRBV27 with TRBJ2-1; perhaps TRBD2 as D (5 bases). The CDR3 is made up of 17 amino acids. Trimming took off 6 bases at V and 3 bases at J, with 21 bases between the two ends. CDR1 is MNHEY and CDR2 is SMNVEV in the germline V gene (reference sequence). Here the CDR3 DNA reads TGTGCCAGCAGCCCAAATTACGAGGGAAGGCTCTACAATGAGCAGTTCTTC. It is translated as CASSPNYEGRLYNEQFF.

Points on this clonotype: A read error may produce the germline difference seen at one junction end. The chain recombines TRBV6-2 or TRBV6-3 with TRBJ1-4, with TRBD1 matching 9 bases. CDR1 is MNHEY, CDR2 SVGEGT, per germline. The CDR3 runs 14 residues. DNA of the CDR3: TGTGCCAGCGGACAGGGGCTAACTAGTGAAAAACTGTTTTTT. It encodes CASGQGLTSEKLFF.

The J gene is TRBJ2-3, the V gene TRBV6-1; perhaps TRBD2 as D (6 bases). This CDR3 is 14 amino acids long. Germline values: CDR1 MNHNS, CDR2 SASEGT. The V gene lost 8 bases and the J gene lost 2 bases, with 14 bases spanning the gap. The CDR3 spells CASRVGGYTDTQYF. The DNA for the CDR3 is TGTGCCAGCCGGGTGGGGGGATACACAGATACGCAGTATTTT.

The chain links TRBV7-2 to TRBJ1-1; D is perhaps TRBD1 (5 bases). Trimming removed 5 bases at V and 2 bases at J, with 18 bases between. The CDR3 consists of 16 residues. CDR1 is SGHTA and CDR2 is FQGNSA in the germline V gene. For the CDR3, the DNA is TGTGCCAGCAGCCTCTTACGGGGCAGTGCTAACACTGAAGCTTTCTTT. Amino acid sequence: CASSLLRGSANTEAFF.